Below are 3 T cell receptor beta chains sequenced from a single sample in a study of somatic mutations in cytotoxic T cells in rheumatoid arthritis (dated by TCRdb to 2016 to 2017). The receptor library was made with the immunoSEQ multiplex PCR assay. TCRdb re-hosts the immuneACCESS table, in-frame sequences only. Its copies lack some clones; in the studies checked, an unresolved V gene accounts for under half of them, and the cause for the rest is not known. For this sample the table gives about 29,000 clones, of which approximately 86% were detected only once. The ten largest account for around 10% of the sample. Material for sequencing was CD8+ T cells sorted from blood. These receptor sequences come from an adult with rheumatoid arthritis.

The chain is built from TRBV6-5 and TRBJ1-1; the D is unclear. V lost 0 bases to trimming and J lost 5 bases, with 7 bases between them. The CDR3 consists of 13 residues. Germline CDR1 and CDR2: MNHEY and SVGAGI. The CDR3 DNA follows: TGTGCCAGCAGTTACTCGAGAGGAACTGAAGCTTTCTTT. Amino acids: CASSYSRGTEAFF.

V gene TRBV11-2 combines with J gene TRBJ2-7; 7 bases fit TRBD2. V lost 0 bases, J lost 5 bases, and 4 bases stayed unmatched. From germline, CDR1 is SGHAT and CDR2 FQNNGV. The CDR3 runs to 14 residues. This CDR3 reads CASSLDRAGDEQYF. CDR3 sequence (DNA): TGTGCCAGCAGCTTAGATCGCGCGGGAGACGAGCAGTACTTC.

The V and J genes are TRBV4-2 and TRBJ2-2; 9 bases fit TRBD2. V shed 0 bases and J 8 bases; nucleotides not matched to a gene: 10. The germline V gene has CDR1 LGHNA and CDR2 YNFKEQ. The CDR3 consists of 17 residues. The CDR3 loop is CASSQEGQREAGGELFF. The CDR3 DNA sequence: TGTGCCAGCAGCCAAGAAGGCCAGCGGGAGGCCGGGGGGGAGCTGTTTTTT.